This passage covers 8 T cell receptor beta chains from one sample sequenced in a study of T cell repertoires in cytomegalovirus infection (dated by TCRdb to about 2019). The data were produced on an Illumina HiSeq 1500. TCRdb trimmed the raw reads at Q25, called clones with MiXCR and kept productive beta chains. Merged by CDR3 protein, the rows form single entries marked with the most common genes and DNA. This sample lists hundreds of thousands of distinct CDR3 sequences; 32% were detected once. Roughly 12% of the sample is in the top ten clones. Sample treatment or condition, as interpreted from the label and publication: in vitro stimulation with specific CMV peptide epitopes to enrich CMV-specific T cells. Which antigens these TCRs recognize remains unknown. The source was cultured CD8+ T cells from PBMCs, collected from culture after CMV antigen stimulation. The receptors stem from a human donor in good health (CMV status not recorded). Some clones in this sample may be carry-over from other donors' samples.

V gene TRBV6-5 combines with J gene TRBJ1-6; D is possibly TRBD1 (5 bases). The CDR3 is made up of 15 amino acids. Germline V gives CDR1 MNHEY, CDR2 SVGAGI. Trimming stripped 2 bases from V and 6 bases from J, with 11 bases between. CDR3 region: CASSYNDRFNSPLHF. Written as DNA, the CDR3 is TGTGCCAGCAGTTACAACGACAGATTTAATTCACCCCTCCACTTT.

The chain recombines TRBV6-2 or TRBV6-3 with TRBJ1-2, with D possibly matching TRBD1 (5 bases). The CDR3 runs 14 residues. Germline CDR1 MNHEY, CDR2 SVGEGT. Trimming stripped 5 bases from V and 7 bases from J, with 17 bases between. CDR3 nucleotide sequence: TGTGCCAGCAGTCATCGGGGGTACGACGGTGGCTACACCTTC. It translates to CASSHRGYDGGYTF.

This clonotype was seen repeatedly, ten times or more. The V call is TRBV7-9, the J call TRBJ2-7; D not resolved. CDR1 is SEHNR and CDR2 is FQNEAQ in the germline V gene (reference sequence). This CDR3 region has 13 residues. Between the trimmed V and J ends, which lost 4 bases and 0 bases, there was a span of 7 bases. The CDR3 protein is CASSSDNSYEQYV. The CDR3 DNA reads TGTGCCAGCAGCTCTGACAACTCCTACGAGCAGTACGTC.

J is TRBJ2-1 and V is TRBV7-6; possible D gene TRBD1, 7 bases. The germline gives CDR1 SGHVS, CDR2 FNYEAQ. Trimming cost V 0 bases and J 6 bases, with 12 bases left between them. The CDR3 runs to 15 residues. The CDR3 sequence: CASSLARQGGNEQFF. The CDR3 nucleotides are TGTGCCAGCAGCTTAGCCCGACAGGGAGGCAATGAGCAGTTCTTC.

The CDR3 region has the DNA TGCAGCGTTGAGGGGACAGGGCCAGGAAACACCATATATTTT. Its protein product is CSVEGTGPGNTIYF. The chain recombines TRBV29-1 with TRBJ1-3; TRBD1 matches at 9 bases. The CDR3 is 14 amino acids. Germline values: CDR1 SQVTM, CDR2 ANQGSEA. After removal of 3 bases from V and 4 bases from J, the junction contained 4 bases not matched to a gene.

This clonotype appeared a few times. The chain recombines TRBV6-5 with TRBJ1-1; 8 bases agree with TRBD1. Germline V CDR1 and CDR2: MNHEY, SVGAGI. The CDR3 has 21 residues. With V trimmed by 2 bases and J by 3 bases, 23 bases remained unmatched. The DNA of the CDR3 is TGTGCCAGCAGTTACCTGCCCCCTACGGGACAGGTCAACCCGGGGGACACTGAAGCTTTCTTT. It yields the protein CASSYLPPTGQVNPGDTEAFF.

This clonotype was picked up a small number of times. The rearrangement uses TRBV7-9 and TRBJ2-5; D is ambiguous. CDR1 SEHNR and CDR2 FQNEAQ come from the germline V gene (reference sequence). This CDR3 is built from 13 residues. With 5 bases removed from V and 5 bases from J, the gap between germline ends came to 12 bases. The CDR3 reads CASSLRSAETQYF. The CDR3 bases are TGTGCCAGCAGCCTAAGGTCTGCCGAGACCCAGTACTTC.

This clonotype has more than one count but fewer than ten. CDR3 DNA: TGTGCCACCTCAGGTCAGGGTGAGGAGACCCAGTACTTC. Amino acid sequence: CATSGQGEETQYF. J is TRBJ2-5 and V is TRBV27; a possible D gene is TRBD1 (5 bases). Germline CDR1 reads MNHEY; CDR2 reads SMNVEV (reference sequence). The CDR3 is 13 amino acids. The V end was cut by 10 bases, the J end by 5 bases, with 17 bases between.